This T cell receptor beta chain was profiled in a study of blood T cell repertoires in COVID-19. On the study more broadly: The origin of the acute and convalescent COVID-19 samples was the United States, Italy and Spain. Sources were T cells, B-cell-depleted T cells, or PBMCs; the material itself was cDNA or gDNA.

CDR1 is MDHEN, CDR2 SYDVKM, per germline. The CDR3 sequence is 13 residues long. Unmatched junction bases numbered 6, after V lost 6 bases and J lost 7 bases. Per the original methods: Amplification of reference gene primers provided the estimated nucleated cell counts. TCRdb keeps only in-frame clones here, not all; method: immunoSEQ multiplex PCR. The V and J calls and clone size come from that table; D and trimming were worked out from the DNA. In the table there are approximately 400,000 clones, about 90% of which are singletons. V gene TRBV28 combines with J gene TRBJ1-3; 7 bases are a match to TRBD1. Sequenced input: peripheral blood. The sequence derives from a man in his forties or fifties with acute or convalescent COVID-19. The CDR3 sequence: CASRQGYDNTIYF. The CDR3 DNA reads TGTGCCAGCAGACAGGGGTATGACAACACCATATATTTT.